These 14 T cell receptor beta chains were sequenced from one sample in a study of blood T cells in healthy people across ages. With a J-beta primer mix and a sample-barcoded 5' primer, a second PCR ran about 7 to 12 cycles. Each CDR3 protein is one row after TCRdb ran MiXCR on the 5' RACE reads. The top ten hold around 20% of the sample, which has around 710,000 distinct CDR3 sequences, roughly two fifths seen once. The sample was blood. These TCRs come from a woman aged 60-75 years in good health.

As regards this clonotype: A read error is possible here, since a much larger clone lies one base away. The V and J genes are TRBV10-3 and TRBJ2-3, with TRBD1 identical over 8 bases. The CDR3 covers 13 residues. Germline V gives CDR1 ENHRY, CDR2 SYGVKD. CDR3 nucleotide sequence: TGTGCCGTCAGTGGGACAGGCGCTAATACGCAGTATTTT. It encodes CAVSGTGANTQYF.

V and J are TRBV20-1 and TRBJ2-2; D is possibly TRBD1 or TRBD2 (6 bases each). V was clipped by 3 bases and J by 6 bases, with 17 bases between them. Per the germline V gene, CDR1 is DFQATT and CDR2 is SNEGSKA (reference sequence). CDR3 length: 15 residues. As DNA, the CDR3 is TGCAGTGCTAGCCTGCGACGGGGGCAGGCCGGGGAGCTGTTTTTT. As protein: CSASLRRGQAGELFF.

The CDR3 DNA reads as TGTGCCAGCAGCCCTGCCGGGAGAAACACTGAAGCTTTCTTT. This codes for CASSPAGRNTEAFF. The J gene is TRBJ1-1, the V gene TRBV3-1; no reliable D call. This CDR3 has 14 residues. CDR1 and CDR2 (germline): LGHDT, YNNKEL (reference sequence). V gave up 4 bases and J gave up 2 bases, with 11 bases separating them.

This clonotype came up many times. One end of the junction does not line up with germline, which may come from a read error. The CDR3 here is CASSLTAYNEQFF. The CDR3, as DNA: TGTGCCAGCAGTTTAACCGCCTACAATGAGCAGTTCTTC. V and J are TRBV5-1 and TRBJ2-1; D gene unclear. In germline, CDR1 is SGHRS, CDR2 YFSETQ. The CDR3 length is 13 residues.

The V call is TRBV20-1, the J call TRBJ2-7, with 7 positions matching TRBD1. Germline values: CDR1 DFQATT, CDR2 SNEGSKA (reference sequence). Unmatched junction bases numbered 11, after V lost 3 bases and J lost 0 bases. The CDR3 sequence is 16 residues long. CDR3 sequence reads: CSASSMGRGSSYEQYF. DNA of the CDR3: TGCAGTGCTAGTAGTATGGGCAGGGGGAGCTCCTACGAGCAGTACTTC.

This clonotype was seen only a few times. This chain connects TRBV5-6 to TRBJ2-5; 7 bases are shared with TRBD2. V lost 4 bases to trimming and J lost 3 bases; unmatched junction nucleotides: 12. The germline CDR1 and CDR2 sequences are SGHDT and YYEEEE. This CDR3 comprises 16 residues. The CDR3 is CASSPVSVGGKETQYF. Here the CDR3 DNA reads TGTGCCAGCAGCCCCGTCTCTGTGGGAGGGAAAGAGACCCAGTACTTC.

CDR3 coding DNA: TGTGCCAGCAGCCAAGTAGCGGGGGCGGGAGATACGCAGTATTTT. Translation: CASSQVAGAGDTQYF. The chain carries TRBV3-1 and TRBJ2-3, with 9 bases identical to TRBD2. The junction had 4 bases not matched to a gene; V was cut back by 1 base and J by 5 bases. CDR3 length: 15 amino acids. CDR1 LGHDT and CDR2 YNNKEL come from the germline V gene (reference sequence).

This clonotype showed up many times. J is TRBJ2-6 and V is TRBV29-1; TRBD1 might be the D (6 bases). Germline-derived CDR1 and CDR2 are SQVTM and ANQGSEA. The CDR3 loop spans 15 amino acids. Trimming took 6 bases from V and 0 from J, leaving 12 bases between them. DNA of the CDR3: TGCAGCGTAGGGACAACTAACTCTGGGGCCAACGTCCTGACTTTC. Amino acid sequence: CSVGTTNSGANVLTF.

CDR3 sequence (DNA): TGTGCCAGCAGAAAAGCCGGGACAGGGGGATACGAGCAGTACTTC. Protein: CASRKAGTGGYEQYF. The V gene is TRBV6-2 or TRBV6-3, the J gene TRBJ2-7; 11 bases match TRBD1. The germline V gene has CDR1 MNHEY and CDR2 SVGEGT. This CDR3 is 15 amino acids long. Trimming removed 6 bases from V and 4 bases from J; junction bases left unmatched: 8.

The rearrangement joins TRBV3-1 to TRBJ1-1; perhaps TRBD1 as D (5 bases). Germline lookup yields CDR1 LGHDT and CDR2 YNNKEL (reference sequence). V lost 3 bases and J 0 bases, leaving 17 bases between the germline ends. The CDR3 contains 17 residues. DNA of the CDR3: TGTGCCAGCAGCCAGACCTGGGGGACCCTTTTGAACACTGAAGCTTTCTTT. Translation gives CASSQTWGTLLNTEAFF.

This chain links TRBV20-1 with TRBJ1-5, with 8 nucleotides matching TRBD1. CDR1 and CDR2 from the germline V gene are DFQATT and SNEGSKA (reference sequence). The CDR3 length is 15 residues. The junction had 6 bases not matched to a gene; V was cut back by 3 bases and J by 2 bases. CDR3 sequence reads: CSASLATGGNQPQHF. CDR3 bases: TGCAGTGCTAGTCTCGCGACAGGGGGCAATCAGCCCCAGCATTTT.

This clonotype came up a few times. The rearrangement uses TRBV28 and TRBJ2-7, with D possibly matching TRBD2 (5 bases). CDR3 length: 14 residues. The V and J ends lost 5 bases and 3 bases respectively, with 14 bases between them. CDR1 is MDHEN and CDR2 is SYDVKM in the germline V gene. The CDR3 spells CASSQSREGYEQYF. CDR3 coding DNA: TGTGCCAGCAGTCAGTCGAGGGAAGGCTACGAGCAGTACTTC.

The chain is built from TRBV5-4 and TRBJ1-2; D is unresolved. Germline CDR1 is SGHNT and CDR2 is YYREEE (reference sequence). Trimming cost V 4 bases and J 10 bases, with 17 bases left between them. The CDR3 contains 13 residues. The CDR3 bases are TGTGCCAGCAGCCCGGACTGGGGAGGAAACTACACCTTC. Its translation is CASSPDWGGNYTF.

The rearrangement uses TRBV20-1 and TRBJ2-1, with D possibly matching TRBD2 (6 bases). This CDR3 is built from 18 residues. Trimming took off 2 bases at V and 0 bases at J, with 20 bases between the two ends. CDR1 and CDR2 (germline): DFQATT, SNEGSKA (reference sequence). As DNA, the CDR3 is TGCAGTGCTAGAACCCTTACGGGACTCAGCAGCTCCTACAATGAGCAGTTCTTC. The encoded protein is CSARTLTGLSSSYNEQFF.